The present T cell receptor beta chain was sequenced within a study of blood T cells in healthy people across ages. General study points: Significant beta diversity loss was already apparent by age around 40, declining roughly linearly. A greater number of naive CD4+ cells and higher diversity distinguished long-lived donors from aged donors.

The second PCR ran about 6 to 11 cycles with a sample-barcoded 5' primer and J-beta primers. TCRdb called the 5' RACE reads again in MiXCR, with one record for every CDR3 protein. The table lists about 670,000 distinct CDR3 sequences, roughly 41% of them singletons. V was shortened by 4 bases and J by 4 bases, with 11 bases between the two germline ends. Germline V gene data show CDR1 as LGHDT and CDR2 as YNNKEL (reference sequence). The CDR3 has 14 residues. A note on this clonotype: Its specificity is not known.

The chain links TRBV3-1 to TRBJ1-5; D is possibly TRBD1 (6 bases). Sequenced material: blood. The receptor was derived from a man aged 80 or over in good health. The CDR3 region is CASSRTTGNQPQHF. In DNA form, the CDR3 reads TGTGCCAGCAGCCGAACCACAGGGAATCAGCCCCAGCATTTT.